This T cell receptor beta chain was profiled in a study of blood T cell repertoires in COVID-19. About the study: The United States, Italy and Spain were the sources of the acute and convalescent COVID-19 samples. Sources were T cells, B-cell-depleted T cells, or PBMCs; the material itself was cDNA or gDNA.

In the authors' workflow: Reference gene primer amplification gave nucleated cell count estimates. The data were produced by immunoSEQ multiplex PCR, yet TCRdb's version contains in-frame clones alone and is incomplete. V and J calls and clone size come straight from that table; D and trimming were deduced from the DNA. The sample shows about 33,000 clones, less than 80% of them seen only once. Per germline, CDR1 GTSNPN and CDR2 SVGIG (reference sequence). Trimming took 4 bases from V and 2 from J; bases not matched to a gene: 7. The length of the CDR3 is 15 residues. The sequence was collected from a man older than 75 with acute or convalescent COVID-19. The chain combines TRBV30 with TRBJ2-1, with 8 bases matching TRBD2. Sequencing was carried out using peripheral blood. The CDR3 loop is CAWTPGTRPYNEQFF. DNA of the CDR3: TGTGCCTGGACCCCCGGGACTAGGCCCTACAATGAGCAGTTCTTC.